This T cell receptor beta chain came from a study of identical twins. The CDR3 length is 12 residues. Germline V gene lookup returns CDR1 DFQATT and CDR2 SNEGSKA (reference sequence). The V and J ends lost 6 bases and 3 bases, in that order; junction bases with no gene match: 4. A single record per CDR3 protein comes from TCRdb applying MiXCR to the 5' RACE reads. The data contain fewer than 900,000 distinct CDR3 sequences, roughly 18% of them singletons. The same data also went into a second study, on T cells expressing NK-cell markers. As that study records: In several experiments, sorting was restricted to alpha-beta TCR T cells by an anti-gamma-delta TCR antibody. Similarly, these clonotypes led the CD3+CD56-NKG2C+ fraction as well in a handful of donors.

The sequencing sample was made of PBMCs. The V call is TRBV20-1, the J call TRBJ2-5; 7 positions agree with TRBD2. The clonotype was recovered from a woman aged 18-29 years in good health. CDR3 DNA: TGCAGTGCCCCCCGGGGGGAAGAGACCCAGTACTTC. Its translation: CSAPRGEETQYF.